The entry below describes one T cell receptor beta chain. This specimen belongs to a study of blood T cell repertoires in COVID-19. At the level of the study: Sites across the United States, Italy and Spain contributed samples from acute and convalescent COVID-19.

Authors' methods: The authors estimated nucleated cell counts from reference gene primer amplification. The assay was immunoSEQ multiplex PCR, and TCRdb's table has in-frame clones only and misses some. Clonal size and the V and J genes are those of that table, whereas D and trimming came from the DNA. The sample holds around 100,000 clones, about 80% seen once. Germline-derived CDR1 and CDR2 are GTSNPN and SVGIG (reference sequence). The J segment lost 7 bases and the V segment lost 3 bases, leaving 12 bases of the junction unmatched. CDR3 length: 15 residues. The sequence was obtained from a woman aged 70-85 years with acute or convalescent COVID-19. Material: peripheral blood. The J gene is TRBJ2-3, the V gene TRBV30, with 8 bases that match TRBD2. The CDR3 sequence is CAWRIQRGPTHTQYF. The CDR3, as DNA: TGTGCCTGGAGAATTCAGCGGGGGCCCACCCATACGCAGTATTTT.